This T cell receptor beta chain was captured in a study of identifying expanded T cells in peripheral blood. Points from the study as a whole: Differentially abundant clones: roughly 1.2 between replicates, around 16 at about two weeks, less than 20 at four. Across healthy donors, higher total template counts meant significantly greater approximately two-week count variance.

The CDR3 sequence is 16 residues long. CDR1 is KGHSH and CDR2 is LQKENI in the germline V gene. V lost 5 bases to trimming and J lost 6 bases, with 20 bases between them. No infections or other immune events were documented during collection. TCRdb's copy holds only in-frame clones and misses some; the assay was immunoSEQ multiplex PCR. The data contain 90,000 or so clones, around 85% of them singletons. Concerning this clone itself: Its antigen is still unknown.

The sequenced sample was blood. The chain uses TRBV18 and TRBJ2-4; D perhaps matches TRBD1 (5 bases). The clonotype comes from a person aged 18 to 70 in good health. Here the CDR3 DNA reads TGTGCCAGCTCAGAGGTCATGGACCCAGGGATAAACATTCAGTACTTC. Its protein is CASSEVMDPGINIQYF.